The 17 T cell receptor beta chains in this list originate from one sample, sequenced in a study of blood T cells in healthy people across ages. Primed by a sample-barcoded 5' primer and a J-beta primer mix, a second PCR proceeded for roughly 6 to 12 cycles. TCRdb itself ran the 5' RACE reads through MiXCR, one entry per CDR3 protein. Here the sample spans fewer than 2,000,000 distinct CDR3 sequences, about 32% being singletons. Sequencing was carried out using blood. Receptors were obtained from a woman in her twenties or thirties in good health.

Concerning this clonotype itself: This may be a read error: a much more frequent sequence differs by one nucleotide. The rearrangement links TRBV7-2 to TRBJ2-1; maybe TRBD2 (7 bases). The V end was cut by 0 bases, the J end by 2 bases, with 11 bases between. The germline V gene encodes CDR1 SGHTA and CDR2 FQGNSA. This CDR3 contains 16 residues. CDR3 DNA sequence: TGTGCCAGCAGCTTAGCCGGGGGGCCCCCCTACAATGAGCAGTTCTTC. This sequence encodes CASSLAGGPPYNEQFF.

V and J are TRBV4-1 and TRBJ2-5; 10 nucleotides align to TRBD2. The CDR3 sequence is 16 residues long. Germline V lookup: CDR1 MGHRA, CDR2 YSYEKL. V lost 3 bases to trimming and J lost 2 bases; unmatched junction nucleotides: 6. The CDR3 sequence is CASSHLSGGTQETQYF. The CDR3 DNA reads TGCGCCAGCAGCCACCTTAGCGGGGGGACGCAAGAGACCCAGTACTTC.

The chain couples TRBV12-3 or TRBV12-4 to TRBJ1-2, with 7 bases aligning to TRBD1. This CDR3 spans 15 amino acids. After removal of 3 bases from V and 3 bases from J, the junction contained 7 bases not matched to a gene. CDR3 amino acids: CASSFPQGGDYGYTF. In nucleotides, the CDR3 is TGTGCCAGCAGTTTTCCCCAGGGGGGCGACTATGGCTACACCTTC.

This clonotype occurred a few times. The CDR3 sequence is CASSRSGAGGQETQYF. In DNA form, the CDR3 reads TGTGCCAGCAGCCGATCAGGGGCGGGGGGGCAAGAGACCCAGTACTTC. The chain carries TRBV7-3 and TRBJ2-7; 9 nucleotides align to TRBD2. The DNA end lines up better with TRBJ2-5; the J call may be wrong. The CDR3 contains 16 residues. Per the germline V gene, CDR1 is SGHTA and CDR2 is FQGTGA.

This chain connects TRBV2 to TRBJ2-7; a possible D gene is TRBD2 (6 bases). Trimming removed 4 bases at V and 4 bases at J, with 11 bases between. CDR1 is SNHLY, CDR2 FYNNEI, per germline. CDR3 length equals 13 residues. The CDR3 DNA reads TGTGCCAGCAGTGTGACTAGTTTTTACGAGCAGTACTTC. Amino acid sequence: CASSVTSFYEQYF. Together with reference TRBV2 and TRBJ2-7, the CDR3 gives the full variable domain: EPEVTQTPSHQVTQMGQEVILRCVPISNHLYFYWYRQILGQKVEFLVSFYNNEISEKSEIFDDQFSVERPDGSNFTLKIRSTKLEDSAMYFCASSVTSFYEQYFGPGTRLTVT.

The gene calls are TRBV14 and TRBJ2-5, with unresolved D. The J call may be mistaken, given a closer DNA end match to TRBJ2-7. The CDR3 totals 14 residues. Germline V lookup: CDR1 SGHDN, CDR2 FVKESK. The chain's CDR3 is CASSQENRDYEQYF. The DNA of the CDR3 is TGTGCCAGCAGCCAAGAAAACCGCGACTACGAGCAGTACTTC.

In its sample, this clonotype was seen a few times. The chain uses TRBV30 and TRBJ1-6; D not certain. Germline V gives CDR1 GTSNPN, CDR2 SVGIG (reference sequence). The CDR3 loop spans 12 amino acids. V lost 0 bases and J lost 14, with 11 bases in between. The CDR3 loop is CAWSVPAGTLHF. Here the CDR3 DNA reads TGTGCCTGGAGTGTACCGGCGGGGACCCTCCACTTT.

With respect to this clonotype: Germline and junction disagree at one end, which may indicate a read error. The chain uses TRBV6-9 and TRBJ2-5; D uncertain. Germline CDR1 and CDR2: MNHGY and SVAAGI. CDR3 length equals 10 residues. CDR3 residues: CATYQEAQYF. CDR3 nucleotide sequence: TGTGCCACCTACCAAGAGGCCCAGTACTTC.

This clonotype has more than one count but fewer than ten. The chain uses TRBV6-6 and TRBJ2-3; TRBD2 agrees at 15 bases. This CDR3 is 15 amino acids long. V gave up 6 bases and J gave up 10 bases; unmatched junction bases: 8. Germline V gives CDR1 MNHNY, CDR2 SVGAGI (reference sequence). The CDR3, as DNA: TGTGCCAGCAGCGGACTAGCGGGGGGGAGAGAAGCGCAGTATTTT. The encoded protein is CASSGLAGGREAQYF.

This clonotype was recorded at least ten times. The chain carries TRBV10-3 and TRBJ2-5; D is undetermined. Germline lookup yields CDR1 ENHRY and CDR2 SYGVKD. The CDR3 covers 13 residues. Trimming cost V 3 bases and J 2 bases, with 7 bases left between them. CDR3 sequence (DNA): TGTGCCATCAGTGACGAAGCGCAAGAGACCCAGTACTTC. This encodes CAISDEAQETQYF.

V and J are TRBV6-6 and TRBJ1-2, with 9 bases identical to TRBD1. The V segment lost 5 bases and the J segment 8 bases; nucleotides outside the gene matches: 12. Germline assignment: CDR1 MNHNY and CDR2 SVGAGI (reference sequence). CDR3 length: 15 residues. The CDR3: CASSPPGQGSGGYTF. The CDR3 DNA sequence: TGTGCCAGCAGTCCGCCTGGACAGGGGAGTGGGGGCTACACCTTC.

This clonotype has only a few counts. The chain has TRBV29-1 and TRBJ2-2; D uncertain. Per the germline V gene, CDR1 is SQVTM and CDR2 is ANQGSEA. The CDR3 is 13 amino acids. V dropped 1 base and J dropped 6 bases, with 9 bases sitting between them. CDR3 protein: CSVEGRGPGELFF. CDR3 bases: TGCAGCGTTGAAGGGCGAGGACCCGGGGAGCTGTTTTTT.

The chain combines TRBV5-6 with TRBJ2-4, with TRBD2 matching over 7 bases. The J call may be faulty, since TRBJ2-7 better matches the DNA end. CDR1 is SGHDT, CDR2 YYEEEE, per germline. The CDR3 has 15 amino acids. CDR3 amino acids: CASRPRGRTSGEQYF. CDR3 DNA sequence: TGTGCCAGCAGACCGAGGGGCCGGACTAGTGGCGAGCAGTACTTC.

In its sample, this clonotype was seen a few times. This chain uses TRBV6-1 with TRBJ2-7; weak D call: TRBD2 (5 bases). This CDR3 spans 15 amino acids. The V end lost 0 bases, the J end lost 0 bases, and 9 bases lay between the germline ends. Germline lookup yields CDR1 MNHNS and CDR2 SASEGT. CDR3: CASSEAVASSYEQYF. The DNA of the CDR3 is TGTGCCAGCAGTGAAGCGGTAGCGAGCTCCTACGAGCAGTACTTC.

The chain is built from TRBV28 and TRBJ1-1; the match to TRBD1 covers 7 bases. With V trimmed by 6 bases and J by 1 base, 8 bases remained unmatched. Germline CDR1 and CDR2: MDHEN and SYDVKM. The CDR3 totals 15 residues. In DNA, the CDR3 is TGTGCCAGCAGGGCCACAGGGGCCGGGAACACTGAAGCTTTCTTT. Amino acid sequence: CASRATGAGNTEAFF.

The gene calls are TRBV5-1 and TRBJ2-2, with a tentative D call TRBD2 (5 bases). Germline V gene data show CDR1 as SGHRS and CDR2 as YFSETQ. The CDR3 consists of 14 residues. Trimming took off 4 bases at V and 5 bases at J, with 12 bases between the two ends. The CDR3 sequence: CASSMGRETGELFF. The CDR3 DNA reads TGCGCCAGCAGCATGGGGAGAGAAACCGGGGAGCTGTTTTTT. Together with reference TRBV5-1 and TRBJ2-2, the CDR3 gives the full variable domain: KAGVTQTPRYLIKTRGQQVTLSCSPISGHRSVSWYQQTPGQGLQFLFEYFSETQRNKGNFPGRFSGRQFSNSRSEMNVSTLELGDSALYLCASSMGRETGELFFGEGSRLTVL.

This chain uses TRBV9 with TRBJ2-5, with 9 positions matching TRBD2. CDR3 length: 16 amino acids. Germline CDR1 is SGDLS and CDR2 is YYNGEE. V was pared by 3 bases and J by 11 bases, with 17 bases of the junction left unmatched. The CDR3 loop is CASSGAGSGSGNEQYF. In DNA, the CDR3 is TGTGCCAGCAGCGGGGCGGGTAGCGGGAGTGGCAATGAGCAGTACTTC.